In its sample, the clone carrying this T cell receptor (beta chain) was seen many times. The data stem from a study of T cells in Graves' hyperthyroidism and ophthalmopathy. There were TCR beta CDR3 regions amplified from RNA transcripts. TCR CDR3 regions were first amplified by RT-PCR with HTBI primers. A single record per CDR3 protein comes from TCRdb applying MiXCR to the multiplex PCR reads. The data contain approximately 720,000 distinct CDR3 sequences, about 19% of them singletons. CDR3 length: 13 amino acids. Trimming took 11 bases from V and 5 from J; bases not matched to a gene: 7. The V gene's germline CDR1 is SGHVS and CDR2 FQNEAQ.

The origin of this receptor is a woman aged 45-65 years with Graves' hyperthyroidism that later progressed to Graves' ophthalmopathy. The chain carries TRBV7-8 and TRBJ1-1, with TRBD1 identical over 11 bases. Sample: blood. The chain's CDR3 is CASYRDRGTEAFF. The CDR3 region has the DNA TGTGCCTCCTACCGGGACAGGGGGACTGAAGCTTTCTTT.